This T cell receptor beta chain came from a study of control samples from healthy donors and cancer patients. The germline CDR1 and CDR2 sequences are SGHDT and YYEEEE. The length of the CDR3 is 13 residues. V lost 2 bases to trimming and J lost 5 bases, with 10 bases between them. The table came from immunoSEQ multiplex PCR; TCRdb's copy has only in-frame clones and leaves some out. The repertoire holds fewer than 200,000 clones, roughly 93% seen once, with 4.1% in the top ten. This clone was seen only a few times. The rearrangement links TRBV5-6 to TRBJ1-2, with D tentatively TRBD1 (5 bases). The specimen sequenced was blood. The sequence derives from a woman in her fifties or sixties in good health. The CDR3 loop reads CASSFWGAYGYTF. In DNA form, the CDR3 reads TGTGCCAGCAGCTTTTGGGGCGCATATGGCTACACCTTC.